This entry describes one T cell receptor (beta chain). Its matching antigen is unknown. One entry per CDR3 protein, called by TCRdb with MiXCR from the 5' RACE reads. The sample contains about 610,000 distinct CDR3 sequences, approximately 15% of which appear only once. The data originate from a study of T-cell memory formation after mild COVID-19. Study at large: The study found TCR clusters largely donor specific. General study results and limits: Still unconfirmed is whether the second-wave clones peaking on day 37 recognized SARS-CoV-2. Whereas later expanders leaned CD4+, clones contracting day 15 to 85 showed a balanced CD4/CD8 makeup. Pre-infection memory harbored some responding clones, suggesting cross-reactive memory joined.

The CDR3 is made up of 14 amino acids. V shed 6 bases and J shed 2 bases, with 15 bases lying between them. Germline V gene sequence: CDR1 SQVTM, CDR2 ANQGSEA. The receptor was isolated from an adult woman who had mild COVID-19 (a few samples of this study predate the infection). Cell type and time point are not known. The genes are TRBV29-1 and TRBJ2-3; possibly TRBD1 for D (6 bases). What was sequenced was PBMCs or a T cell subset sorted from them (not recorded which). The CDR3 nucleotides read TGCAGCGTGGTGGGGGCCGGGGACACAGATACGCAGTATTTT. It translates to CSVVGAGDTDTQYF.